This T cell receptor (beta chain) originates from a study of T cell responses to AZD1222 COVID-19 vaccine. Study observations and caveats: Spike-specific TCR breadth rose after two AZD1222 doses, and depth rose as well.

About this clone itself: Its target is unknown.

Germline lookup yields CDR1 MNHEY and CDR2 SMNVEV (reference sequence). This CDR3 has 18 residues. With 2 bases clipped from V and 7 bases from J, the junction kept 14 bases outside the gene matches. The assay was immunoSEQ multiplex PCR, and TCRdb's table has in-frame clones only and misses some. Counted here are roughly 150,000 clones, approximately 90% occurring once; the ten biggest clones make up about 2%. The V gene is TRBV27, the J gene TRBJ2-1; 10 nucleotides agree with TRBD2. Sequenced material: peripheral blood, taken on day 0 of AZD1222 vaccination. The sequence was collected from an adult in good health. The CDR3 DNA sequence: TGTGCCAGCAGTTTACGCTGGAGCGGGAGGGGTACGGAAAATGAGCAGTTCTTC. Translation gives CASSLRWSGRGTENEQFF.